This T cell receptor (beta chain) is drawn from a study of OX40 agonist ivuxolimab in advanced cancers. Study summary: Patients receiving dose escalation had hepatocellular carcinoma, melanoma, renal cell or head and neck cancer.

Study outcomes and limitations: At doses 0.1 to 3.0 mg/kg, CD4+ and CD8+ clones expanded.

Profiled with immunoSEQ multiplex PCR; TCRdb holds only in-frame clones, not every one. Of fewer than 75,000 clones in the sample, over 80% were seen once. The sample holds one count of this clone. Its antigen is unidentified. Here the sequenced sample was CD4+ or CD8+ T cells sorted from blood, taken in a trial of the OX40 agonist ivuxolimab. The clonotype comes from an adult with an advanced solid tumor such as melanoma, head and neck, liver or kidney cancer.

The CDR3 protein is CASKIGQRSSGNTIYF. The CDR3 DNA follows: TGTGCCAGCAAAATCGGACAGCGGAGCTCTGGAAACACCATATATTTT. The chain is built from TRBV2 and TRBJ1-3, with D possibly TRBD1 on 6 matching bases. Per the germline V gene, CDR1 is SNHLY and CDR2 is FYNNEI. Deletions cut 7 bases from V and 0 bases from J, with 16 bases between. This CDR3 contains 16 residues.